This paragraph reports one T cell receptor beta chain. Its antigen is not identified. Before the COVID-19 pandemic, during about 2010-2018, CD4+ T cells were taken from unexposed donors. The cells were cultured for about ten days before CD4+ T cells were isolated. Unexposed-donor CD4+ T cells were probed with SARS-CoV-2 S/N and four cold-coronavirus spikes, cells permitting. The protocol was immunoSEQ multiplex PCR, while the TCRdb copy is restricted to in-frame clones and leaves out a portion. Among about 29,000 clones listed, about 76% were seen once. The record originates from a study of CD4 T cells in relation to SARS-CoV-2 and coronaviruses. The study, taken as a whole, reports: Around 60% of donors had memory CD4+ clonotypes crossrecognizing SARS-CoV-2 and common cold coronavirus spike.

The source is a human donor in good health. The sequenced sample was CD4+ T cells from PBMCs, cultured in vitro.

The CDR3 nucleotides read TGTGCCAGCAGTGAACGCCTGCGGGGGATCAAGAATTCACCCCTCCACTTT. It codes for CASSERLRGIKNSPLHF. The chain couples TRBV6-1 to TRBJ1-6, with a weak D call TRBD1 (5 bases). Germline CDR1 and CDR2: MNHNS and SASEGT. V was pared by 2 bases and J by 7 bases, with 18 bases between. CDR3 length equals 17 residues.